This TCR beta chain was sequenced during a study of beta chain features in type 1 diabetes. As for the study in general: Patient and healthy donor groups were alike in age, gender and cell yields. Overall study results and limits: Among patients, naive, central memory and Treg TCRB repertoires appeared more similar than among healthy donors.

The CDR3 has 14 residues. V shed 3 bases and J 5 bases; nucleotides not matched to a gene: 3. Germline CDR1 and CDR2: KGHSH and LQKENI. Comments on this clone: What it recognizes is unknown. This same CDR3 is encoded by further DNA sequences in the sample.

Investigators reverse transcribed all isolated RNA, so they sequenced expressed TCRB transcripts. TCRdb keeps only in-frame clones here, not all; method: immunoSEQ multiplex PCR. The table shows almost 250,000 clones, with approximately 14% occurring only once. The sequencing sample was made of naive CD4+ T cells from blood. The chain uses TRBV18 and TRBJ2-7; 11 nucleotides line up with TRBD1. This sequence originates from a woman in her thirties or forties in good health. CDR3 sequence: CASSPRGQGDEQYF. DNA for the CDR3: TGTGCCAGCTCACCGCGGGGACAGGGGGACGAGCAGTACTTC. The variable domain in full, completed from reference TRBV18 and TRBJ2-7, reads NAGVMQNPRHLVRRRGQEARLRCSPMKGHSHVYWYRQLPEEGLKFMVYLQKENIIDESGMPKERFSAEFPKEGPSILRIQQVVRGDSAAYFCASSPRGQGDEQYFGPGTRLTVT.